These 11 T cell receptor beta chains were sequenced from one sample in a study of blood T cells in healthy people across ages. A second PCR, run for about 6 to 11 cycles, used a sample-barcoded 5' primer plus a J-beta primer mix. Each CDR3 protein gets one entry after TCRdb re-called the 5' RACE reads with MiXCR. Of 1.5 million to 2 million distinct CDR3 sequences listed, around half are singletons. Sequenced material: blood. These receptor sequences come from a woman between 40 and 50 years old in good health.

The sample holds a few counts of this clonotype. The chain carries TRBV6-2 or TRBV6-3 and TRBJ1-5; D gene ambiguous. The germline V gene has CDR1 MNHEY and CDR2 SVGEGT. This CDR3 spans 14 amino acids. Trimming shortened V by 0 bases and J by 7 bases, and 10 bases separated the two germline ends. CDR3 residues: CASSYSLKGQPQHF. The CDR3 region has the DNA TGTGCCAGCAGTTACTCGTTGAAAGGGCAGCCCCAGCATTTT.

J is TRBJ2-5 and V is TRBV5-1; TRBD2 agrees at 8 bases. The trim removed 4 bases at V and 5 bases at J, leaving 7 bases unmatched. The CDR3 totals 14 residues. Germline V gene data show CDR1 as SGHRS and CDR2 as YFSETQ. The CDR3: CASSGLAGRETQYF. CDR3 DNA sequence: TGCGCCAGCAGCGGACTAGCTGGGAGGGAGACCCAGTACTTC.

The chain uses TRBV5-6 and TRBJ1-6, with 9 bases fitting TRBD1. There are 14 residues in the CDR3. CDR1 is SGHDT and CDR2 is YYEEEE in the germline V gene. After removal of 5 bases from V and 9 bases from J, the junction contained 6 bases not matched to a gene. The CDR3: CASRGQGRGSPLHF. The CDR3, as DNA: TGTGCCAGCAGGGGACAGGGTCGGGGTTCACCCCTCCACTTT.

The chain employs TRBV28 and TRBJ1-2; 9 positions agree with TRBD1. Germline assignment: CDR1 MDHEN and CDR2 SYDVKM. The CDR3 spans 17 residues. The J segment lost 3 bases and the V segment lost 2 bases, leaving 10 bases of the junction unmatched. The DNA for the CDR3 is TGTGCCAGCAGTTTACGCACCATAACAGGGGGCGACTATGGCTACACCTTC. Amino acid sequence: CASSLRTITGGDYGYTF.

This clonotype was detected a few times. The chain recombines TRBV29-1 with TRBJ2-1, with TRBD2 matching 11 bases. Germline values: CDR1 SQVTM, CDR2 ANQGSEA. The CDR3 loop spans 16 amino acids. With 6 bases clipped from V and 2 bases from J, the junction kept 9 bases outside the gene matches. The CDR3 DNA reads TGCAGCGTGGTGAGGTCTAGCGGGGGGCCCTACAATGAGCAGTTCTTC. Encoded protein: CSVVRSSGGPYNEQFF.

The rearrangement links TRBV6-5 to TRBJ1-2; D is possibly TRBD1 (6 bases). V was cut by 6 bases and J by 3 bases, with 14 bases left in between. Per germline, CDR1 MNHEY and CDR2 SVGAGI. The CDR3 totals 14 residues. The CDR3 DNA is TGTGCCAGCAGCAACGGGGGGGCAGACTATGGCTACACCTTC. It encodes CASSNGGADYGYTF.

There are a few counts of this clonotype. V is TRBV5-1 and J is TRBJ1-1; D may be TRBD1 (5 bases). The CDR3 length is 14 residues. Trimming left V 4 bases short and J 1 base short, with 11 bases between. Germline CDR1 and CDR2: SGHRS and YFSETQ. Here the CDR3 DNA reads TGCGCCAGCAGCCAACAGGTAGGGAACACTGAAGCTTTCTTT. This sequence encodes CASSQQVGNTEAFF.

The chain joins TRBV20-1 to TRBJ2-7; 7 positions agree with TRBD1. The length of the CDR3 is 15 residues. Germline trimming cut 3 bases from V and 2 bases from J; bases unmatched to any gene: 10. CDR1 and CDR2 (germline): DFQATT, SNEGSKA (reference sequence). The DNA for the CDR3 is TGCAGTGCTAGGGCCCCGGCACAGGGGCCCTACGAGCAGTACTTC. Translated, it gives CSARAPAQGPYEQYF.

The chain carries TRBV2 and TRBJ2-3, with 7 bases aligning to TRBD1. There are 16 residues in the CDR3. After removal of 2 bases from V and 4 bases from J, the junction contained 9 bases not matched to a gene. Germline loops: CDR1 SNHLY, CDR2 FYNNEI. As DNA, the CDR3 is TGTGCCAGCAGTGAAATGGACAGGCTAGTCCCAGATACGCAGTATTTT. Its translation: CASSEMDRLVPDTQYF.

This clonotype was seen a few times. The chain carries TRBV4-1 and TRBJ1-5; no reliable D call. CDR3 length equals 16 residues. Trimming cost V 4 bases and J 0 bases, with 13 bases left between them. Germline CDR1 is MGHRA and CDR2 is YSYEKL. Here the CDR3 DNA reads TGCGCCAGCAGCCGGACCGACGGAAATAGCAATCAGCCCCAGCATTTT. As protein: CASSRTDGNSNQPQHF.

The chain employs TRBV2 and TRBJ1-2; no definite D call. V was cut by 6 bases and J by 0 bases, with 11 bases left in between. This CDR3 has 14 residues. Germline V gene lookup returns CDR1 SNHLY and CDR2 FYNNEI. The CDR3 nucleotides are TGTGCCAGCAGCGGGGTCATTTCTAACTATGGCTACACCTTC. Residues: CASSGVISNYGYTF.